This T cell receptor beta chain was identified in a study of shared clonotypes between healthy human individuals. A note on this clone: The antigen is undetermined.

The V end lost 5 bases, the J end lost 1 base, and 14 bases lay between the germline ends. Germline V gives CDR1 MNHEY, CDR2 SVGAGI. The CDR3 runs 15 residues. Source study methods: In the immunoSEQ data, sequences were junction-only and lacked quality scores, so filtering differed. The assay was immunoSEQ multiplex PCR, and TCRdb's table has in-frame clones only and misses some. For V, J and clone size, that table is used; D and trimming come from the DNA. The sample records 1.5 million to 2.5 million clones, roughly 94% being singletons. CD45RO-negative CD8 cells positively selected for CCR7 made up the naive population, which excluded terminally differentiated effector memory CD45RA+ cells. Study-wide results and caveats: Some clonotypes were shared by all four sorted-subset donors, while others were not shared. The non-shared ones had lower generation probabilities than the shared ones.

The chain carries TRBV6-5 and TRBJ1-1; a possible D gene is TRBD1 (5 bases). The source material was naive CD8+ T cells sorted from blood. This receptor was identified in a man younger than 35 in good health. This chain's CDR3 is CASSNEGWENTEAFF. For the CDR3, the DNA is TGTGCCAGCAGTAACGAGGGGTGGGAGAACACTGAAGCTTTCTTT.